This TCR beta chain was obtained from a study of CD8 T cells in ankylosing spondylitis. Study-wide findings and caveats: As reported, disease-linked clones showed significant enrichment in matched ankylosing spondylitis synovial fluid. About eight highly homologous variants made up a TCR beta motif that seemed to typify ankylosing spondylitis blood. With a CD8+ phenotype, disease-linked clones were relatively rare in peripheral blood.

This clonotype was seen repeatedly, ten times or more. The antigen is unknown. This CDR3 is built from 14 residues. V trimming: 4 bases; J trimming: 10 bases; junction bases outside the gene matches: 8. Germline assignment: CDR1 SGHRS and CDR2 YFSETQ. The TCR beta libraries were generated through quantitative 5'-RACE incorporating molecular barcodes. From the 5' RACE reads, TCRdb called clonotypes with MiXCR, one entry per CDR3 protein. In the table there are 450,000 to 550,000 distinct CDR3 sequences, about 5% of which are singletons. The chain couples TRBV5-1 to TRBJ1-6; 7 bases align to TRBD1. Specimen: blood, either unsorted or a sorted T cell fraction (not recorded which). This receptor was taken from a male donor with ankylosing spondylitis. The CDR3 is CASSEQGLGSPLHF. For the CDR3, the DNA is TGCGCCAGCAGCGAACAGGGGCTCGGATCACCCCTCCACTTT.